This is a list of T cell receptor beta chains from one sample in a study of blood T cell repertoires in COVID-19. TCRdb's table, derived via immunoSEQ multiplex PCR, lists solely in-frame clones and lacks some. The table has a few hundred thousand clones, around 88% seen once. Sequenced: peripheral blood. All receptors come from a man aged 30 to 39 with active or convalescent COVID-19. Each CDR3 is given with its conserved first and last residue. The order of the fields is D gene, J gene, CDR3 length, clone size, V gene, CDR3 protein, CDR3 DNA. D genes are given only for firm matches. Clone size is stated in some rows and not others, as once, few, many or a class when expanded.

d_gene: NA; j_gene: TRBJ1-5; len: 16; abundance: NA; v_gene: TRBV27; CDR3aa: CASSLSGQTAVQPQHF; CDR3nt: TGTGCCAGCAGTTTATCTGGCCAGACGGCGGTTCAGCCCCAGCATTTT
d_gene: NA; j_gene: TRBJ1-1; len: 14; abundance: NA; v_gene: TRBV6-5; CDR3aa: CASSRSPRQTEAFF; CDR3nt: TGTGCCAGCAGTCGGTCTCCAAGACAGACTGAAGCTTTCTTT
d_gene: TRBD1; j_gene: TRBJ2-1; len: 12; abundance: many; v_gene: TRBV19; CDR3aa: CASSKDRERQFF; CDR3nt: TGTGCCAGTAGTAAGGACAGGGAGCGGCAGTTCTTC
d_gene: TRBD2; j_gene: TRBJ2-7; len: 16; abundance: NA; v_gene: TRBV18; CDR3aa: CASSRNTGTSSYEQYF; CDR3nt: TGTGCCAGCTCCCGAAATACCGGGACTAGCTCCTACGAGCAGTACTTC
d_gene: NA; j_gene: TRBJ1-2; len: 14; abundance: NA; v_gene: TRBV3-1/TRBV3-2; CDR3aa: CASSRGDGGYGYTF; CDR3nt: TGTGCCAGCAGCCGAGGGGACGGGGGCTATGGCTACACCTTC
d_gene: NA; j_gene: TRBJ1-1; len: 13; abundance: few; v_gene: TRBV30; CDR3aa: CAWDGGMNTEAFF; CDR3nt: TGTGCCTGGGACGGGGGAATGAACACTGAAGCTTTCTTT
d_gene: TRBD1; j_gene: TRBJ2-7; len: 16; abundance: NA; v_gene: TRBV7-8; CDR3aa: CASSIYRDRGIYEQYF; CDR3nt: TGTGCCAGCAGCATTTACCGGGACAGGGGAATCTACGAGCAGTACTTC
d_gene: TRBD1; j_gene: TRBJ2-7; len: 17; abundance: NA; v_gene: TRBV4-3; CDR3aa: CASSQTITRDRAYEQYF; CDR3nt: TGCGCCAGCAGCCAAACAATCACCCGGGACAGGGCCTACGAGCAGTACTTC
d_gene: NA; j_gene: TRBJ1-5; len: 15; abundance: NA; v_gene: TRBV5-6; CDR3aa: CASSATYRSNQPQHF; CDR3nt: TGTGCCAGCAGCGCCACATACAGGAGCAATCAGCCCCAGCATTTT
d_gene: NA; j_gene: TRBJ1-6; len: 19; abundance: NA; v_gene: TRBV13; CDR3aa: CASSRNGGRSPDFNSPLHF; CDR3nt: TGTGCCAGCAGCCGCAACGGGGGACGGTCGCCTGACTTTAATTCACCCCTCCACTTT
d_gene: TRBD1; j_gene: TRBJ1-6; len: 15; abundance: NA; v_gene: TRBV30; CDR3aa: CARQTKNRDRSPLHF; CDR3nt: TGTGCCCGACAAACCAAGAACAGGGACAGATCACCCCTCCACTTT
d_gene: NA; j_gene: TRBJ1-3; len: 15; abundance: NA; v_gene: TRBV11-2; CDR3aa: CASSLPPSSGNTIYF; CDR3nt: TGTGCCAGCAGCTTACCGCCTAGCTCTGGAAACACCATATATTTT
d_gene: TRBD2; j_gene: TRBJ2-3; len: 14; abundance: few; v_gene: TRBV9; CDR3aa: CASSVRGGTDTQYF; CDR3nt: TGTGCCAGCAGCGTACGGGGGGGCACAGATACGCAGTATTTT
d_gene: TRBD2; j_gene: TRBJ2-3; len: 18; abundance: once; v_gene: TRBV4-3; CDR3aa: CASSQESTSGGTGDTQYF; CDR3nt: TGCGCCAGCAGCCAAGAAAGTACTAGCGGGGGGACAGGAGATACGCAGTATTTT
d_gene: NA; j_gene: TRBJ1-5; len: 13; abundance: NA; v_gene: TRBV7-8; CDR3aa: CASSLDPDQPQHF; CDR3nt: TGTGCCAGCAGCTTAGATCCTGATCAGCCCCAGCATTTT
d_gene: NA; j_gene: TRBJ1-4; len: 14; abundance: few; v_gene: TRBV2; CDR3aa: CASSQGIVGEKLFF; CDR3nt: TGTGCCAGCAGTCAGGGGATAGTAGGAGAAAAACTGTTTTTT
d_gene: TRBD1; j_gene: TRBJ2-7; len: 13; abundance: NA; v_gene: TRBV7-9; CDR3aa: CASSSRDRHEQYF; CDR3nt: TGTGCCAGCAGCTCCAGGGACAGGCACGAGCAGTACTTC
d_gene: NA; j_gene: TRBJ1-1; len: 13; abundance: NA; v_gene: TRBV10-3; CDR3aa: CAIRRQLNTEAFF; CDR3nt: TGTGCCATCAGAAGACAGCTGAACACTGAAGCTTTCTTT
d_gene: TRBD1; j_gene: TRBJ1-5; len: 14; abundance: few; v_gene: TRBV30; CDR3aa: CAWSVQGTNQPQHF; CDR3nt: TGTGCCTGGAGTGTACAGGGGACGAATCAGCCCCAGCATTTT
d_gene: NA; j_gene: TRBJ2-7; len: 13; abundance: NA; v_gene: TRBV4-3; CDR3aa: CASSQDRATEQYF; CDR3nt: TGCGCCAGCAGCCAAGACAGGGCTACCGAGCAGTACTTC
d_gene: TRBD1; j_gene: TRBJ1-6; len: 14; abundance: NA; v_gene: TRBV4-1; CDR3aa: CASNPWTGPVPLHF; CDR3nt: TGCGCCAGCAACCCCTGGACAGGCCCCGTCCCCCTCCACTTT
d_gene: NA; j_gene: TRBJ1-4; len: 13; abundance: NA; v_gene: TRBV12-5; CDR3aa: CASGPQNNEKLFF; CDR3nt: TGTGCTAGTGGTCCCCAGAATAATGAAAAACTGTTTTTT
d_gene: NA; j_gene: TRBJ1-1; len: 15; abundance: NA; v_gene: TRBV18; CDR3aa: CASSPARQVNTEAFF; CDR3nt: TGTGCCAGCTCTCCCGCCCGGCAGGTGAACACTGAAGCTTTCTTT
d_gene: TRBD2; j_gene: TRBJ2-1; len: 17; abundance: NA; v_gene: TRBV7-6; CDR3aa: CASSLDLAGGSYNEQFF; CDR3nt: TGTGCCAGCAGCTTAGATCTAGCGGGGGGTTCCTACAATGAGCAGTTCTTC
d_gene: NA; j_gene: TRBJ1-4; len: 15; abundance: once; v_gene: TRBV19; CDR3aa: CASSQGPATNEKLFF; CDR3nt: TGTGCCAGTAGTCAGGGGCCAGCAACTAATGAAAAACTGTTTTTT
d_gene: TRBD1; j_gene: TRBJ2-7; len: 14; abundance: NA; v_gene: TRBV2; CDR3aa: CASLRDRGTYEQYF; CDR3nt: TGTGCCAGCCTAAGGGACAGGGGGACCTACGAGCAGTACTTC
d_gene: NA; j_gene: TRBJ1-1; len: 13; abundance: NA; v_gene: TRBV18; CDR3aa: CASSRSEGTEAFF; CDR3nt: TGTGCCAGCTCACGCTCCGAGGGCACTGAAGCTTTCTTT
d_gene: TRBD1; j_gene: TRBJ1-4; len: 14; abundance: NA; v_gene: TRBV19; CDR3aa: CASSSRQGREKLFF; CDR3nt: TGTGCCAGTAGCAGCCGACAGGGTCGCGAAAAACTGTTTTTT
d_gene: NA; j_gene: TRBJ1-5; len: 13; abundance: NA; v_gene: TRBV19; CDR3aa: CASSITVNQPQHF; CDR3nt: TGTGCCAGTAGTATTACGGTGAATCAGCCCCAGCATTTT
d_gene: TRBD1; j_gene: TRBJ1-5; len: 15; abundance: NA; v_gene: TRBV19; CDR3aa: CASSKDRGLNQPQHF; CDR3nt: TGTGCCAGTAGTAAGGACAGGGGGCTAAATCAGCCCCAGCATTTT
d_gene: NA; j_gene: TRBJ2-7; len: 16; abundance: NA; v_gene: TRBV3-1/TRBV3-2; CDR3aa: CASSQGPGRKTYEQYF; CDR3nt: TGTGCCAGCAGCCAAGGACCAGGGAGGAAAACCTACGAGCAGTACTTC
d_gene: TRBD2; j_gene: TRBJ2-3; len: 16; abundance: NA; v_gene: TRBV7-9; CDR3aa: CASSPPASGVKDTQYF; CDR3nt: TGTGCCAGCAGCCCCCCGGCTAGCGGGGTGAAAGATACGCAGTATTTT
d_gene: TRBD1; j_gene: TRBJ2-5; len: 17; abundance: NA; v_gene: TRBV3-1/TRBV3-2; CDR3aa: CASSQHARQGAGETQYF; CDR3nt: TGTGCCAGCAGCCAACACGCCCGACAGGGGGCGGGGGAGACCCAGTACTTC
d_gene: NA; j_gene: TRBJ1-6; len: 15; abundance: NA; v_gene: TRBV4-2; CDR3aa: CASSQDRGYDSPLHF; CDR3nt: TGTGCCAGCAGCCAAGATCGGGGGTATGATTCACCCCTCCACTTT
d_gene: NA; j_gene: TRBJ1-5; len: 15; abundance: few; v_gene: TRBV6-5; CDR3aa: CASHTGTLAYQPQHF; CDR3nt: TGTGCCAGTCATACCGGGACTCTCGCCTATCAGCCCCAGCATTTT
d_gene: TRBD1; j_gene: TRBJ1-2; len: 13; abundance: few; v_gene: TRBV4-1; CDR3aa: CASGHKTGKGYTF; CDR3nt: TGCGCCAGCGGACACAAGACAGGGAAAGGCTACACCTTC
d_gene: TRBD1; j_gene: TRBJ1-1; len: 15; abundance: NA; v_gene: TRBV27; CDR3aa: CASRGQGSLRFEAFF; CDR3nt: TGTGCCAGCAGAGGACAGGGATCTTTAAGGTTTGAAGCTTTCTTT
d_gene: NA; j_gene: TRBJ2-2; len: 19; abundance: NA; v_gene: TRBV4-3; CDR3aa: CASSQDSIGTWTNTGELFF; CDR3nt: TGCGCCAGCAGCCAAGATAGCATAGGGACTTGGACTAACACCGGGGAGCTGTTTTTT
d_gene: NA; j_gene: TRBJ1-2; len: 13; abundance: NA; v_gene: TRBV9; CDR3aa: CASSVSPGDGYTF; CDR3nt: TGTGCCAGCAGCGTATCTCCGGGTGATGGCTACACCTTC
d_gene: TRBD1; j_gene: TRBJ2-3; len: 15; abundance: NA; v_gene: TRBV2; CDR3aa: CASSNGQGAADTQYF; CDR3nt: TGTGCCAGCAGTAATGGACAGGGGGCTGCAGATACGCAGTATTTT
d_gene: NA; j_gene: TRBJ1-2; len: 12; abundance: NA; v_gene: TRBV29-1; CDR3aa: CSVGGGGDGYTF; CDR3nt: TGCAGCGTTGGAGGAGGGGGGGATGGCTACACCTTC
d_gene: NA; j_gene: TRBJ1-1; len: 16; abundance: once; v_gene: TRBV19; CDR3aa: CASSTPDGVQDTEAFF; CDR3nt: TGTGCCAGTAGTACCCCGGACGGGGTTCAGGACACTGAAGCTTTCTTT
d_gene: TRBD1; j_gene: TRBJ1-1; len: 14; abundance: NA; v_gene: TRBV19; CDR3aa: CASSNGQGGTEAFF; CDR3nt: TGTGCCAGTAGTAACGGACAGGGGGGGACTGAAGCTTTCTTT
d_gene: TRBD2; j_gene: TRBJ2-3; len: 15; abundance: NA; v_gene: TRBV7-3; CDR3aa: CASSLGLAETDTQYF; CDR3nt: TGTGCCAGCAGCCTCGGACTAGCGGAGACAGATACGCAGTATTTT
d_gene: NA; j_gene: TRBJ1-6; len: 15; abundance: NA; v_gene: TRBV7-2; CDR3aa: CASSPTAVSNSPLHF; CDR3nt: TGTGCCAGCAGCCCGACTGCTGTCTCGAATTCACCCCTCCACTTT
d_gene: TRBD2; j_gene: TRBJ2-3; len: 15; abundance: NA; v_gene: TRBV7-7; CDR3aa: CASSLGGGDADTQYF; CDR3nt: TGTGCCAGCAGCTTAGGCGGGGGGGACGCAGATACGCAGTATTTT
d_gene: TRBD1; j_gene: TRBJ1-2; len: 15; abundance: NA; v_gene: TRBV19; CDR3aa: CASAGQGVPNYGYTF; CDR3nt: TGTGCCAGCGCGGGACAGGGGGTACCTAACTATGGCTACACCTTC
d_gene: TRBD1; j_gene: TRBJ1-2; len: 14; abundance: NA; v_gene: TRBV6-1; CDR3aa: CASSEVDRAGGYTF; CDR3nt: TGTGCCAGCAGTGAAGTGGACAGGGCTGGTGGCTACACCTTC
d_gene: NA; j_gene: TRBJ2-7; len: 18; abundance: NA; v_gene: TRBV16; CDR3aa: CASSQSRGSTGTAYEQYF; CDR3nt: TGTGCCAGCAGCCAATCCCGGGGTAGTACGGGCACCGCCTACGAGCAGTACTTC
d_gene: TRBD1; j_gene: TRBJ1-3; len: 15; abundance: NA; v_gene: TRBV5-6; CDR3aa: CASSSDRGSGNTIYF; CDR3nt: TGTGCCAGCAGCTCGGACAGGGGGTCTGGAAACACCATATATTTT
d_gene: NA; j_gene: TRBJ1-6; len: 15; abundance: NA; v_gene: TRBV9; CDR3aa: CASSEEVTGNSPLHF; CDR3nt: TGTGCCAGCAGCGAAGAGGTAACAGGGAATTCACCCCTCCACTTT
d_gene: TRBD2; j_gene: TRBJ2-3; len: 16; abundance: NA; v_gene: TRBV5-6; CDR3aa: CASRLWGLVASHTQYF; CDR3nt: TGTGCCAGCAGGTTATGGGGACTAGTCGCATCCCATACGCAGTATTTT
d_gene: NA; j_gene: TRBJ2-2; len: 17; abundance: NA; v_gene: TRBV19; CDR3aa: CASSSHMTGGTTGELFF; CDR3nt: TGTGCCAGTAGTTCACACATGACAGGCGGAACCACCGGGGAGCTGTTTTTT
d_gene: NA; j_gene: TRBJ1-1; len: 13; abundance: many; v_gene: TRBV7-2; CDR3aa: CASSFTPNTEAFF; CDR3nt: TGTGCCAGCAGCTTCACACCGAACACTGAAGCTTTCTTT
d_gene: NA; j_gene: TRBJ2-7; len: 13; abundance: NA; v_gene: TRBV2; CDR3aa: CASKPPGFYEQYF; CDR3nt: TGTGCCAGCAAGCCCCCAGGGTTCTACGAGCAGTACTTC
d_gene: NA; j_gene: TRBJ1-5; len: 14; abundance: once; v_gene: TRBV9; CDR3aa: CASSGGGGPQPQHF; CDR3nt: TGTGCCAGCAGCGGAGGGGGGGGCCCTCAGCCCCAGCATTTT